The 3 T cell receptor beta chains reported below all come from one sample, sequenced in a study of shared clonotypes between healthy human individuals. TCRdb's table, derived via immunoSEQ multiplex PCR, lists solely in-frame clones and lacks some. Here the sample spans approximately 110,000 clones, roughly 70% being singletons. Material: memory CD8+ T cells sorted from blood. Regarding subset: CD45RO+ cells pooled with CCR7-negative TemRA cells. The receptors originated from a woman aged 25 to 45 in good health.

This chain uses TRBV4-1 with TRBJ1-6; a possible D gene is TRBD1 (5 bases). CDR3 length: 16 amino acids. Trimming took off 0 bases at V and 10 bases at J, with 16 bases between the two ends. CDR1 is MGHRA and CDR2 is YSYEKL in the germline V gene. CDR3 loop: CASSQDLQGSGSPLHF. CDR3 sequence (DNA): TGCGCCAGCAGCCAAGATCTCCAGGGCTCTGGGTCACCCCTCCACTTT.

This clone was picked up a small number of times. The J gene is TRBJ2-7, the V gene TRBV27; 7 positions agree with TRBD2. Trimming at V came to 0 bases and at J to 3 bases, leaving 8 bases not matched to a gene. Germline CDR1 is MNHEY and CDR2 is SMNVEV (reference sequence). This CDR3 spans 16 amino acids. The CDR3 here is CASSLSGGLGHYEQYF. CDR3 coding DNA: TGTGCCAGCAGTTTATCGGGGGGGTTGGGTCACTACGAGCAGTACTTC.

The genes are TRBV27 and TRBJ2-1; TRBD2 matches at 9 bases. This CDR3 comprises 16 residues. V lost 5 bases, J lost 1 base, and 6 bases stayed unmatched. Germline values: CDR1 MNHEY, CDR2 SMNVEV (reference sequence). The CDR3 sequence is CASSDPLAGSYNEQFF. CDR3 DNA: TGTGCCAGCAGTGACCCTCTAGCGGGGTCCTACAATGAGCAGTTCTTC.